This passage covers 7 T cell receptor beta chains from one sample sequenced in a study of control samples from healthy donors and cancer patients. Sequencing was performed with immunoSEQ multiplex PCR; in TCRdb, only in-frame clones are kept and a portion is missing. The sample contains approximately 170,000 clones, 90% of which appear only once. The sample comprised blood. The receptors come from a woman aged 45 to 65 in good health.

This chain connects TRBV24-1 to TRBJ2-5; 11 bases match TRBD1. The CDR3 loop spans 13 amino acids. The J segment lost 5 bases and the V segment lost 12 bases, leaving 7 bases of the junction unmatched. Per the germline V gene, CDR1 is KGHDR and CDR2 is SFDVKD. CDR3 nucleotide sequence: TGTGCCTCTGGACAGGGGGCAGGGGAGACCCAGTACTTC. It codes for CASGQGAGETQYF.

This clone was seen a few times. This chain links TRBV2 with TRBJ2-6; D ambiguous. The CDR3 contains 14 residues. V shed 7 bases and J shed 2 bases, with 9 bases lying between them. Germline V gives CDR1 SNHLY, CDR2 FYNNEI. Here the CDR3 reads CASMERAGANVLTF. The CDR3 bases are TGTGCCAGCATGGAAAGGGCTGGGGCCAACGTCCTGACTTTC.

This sequence joins TRBV30 and TRBJ1-6; no definite D call. The CDR3 is 13 amino acids. Looked up from germline, CDR1 is GTSNPN and CDR2 is SVGIG (reference sequence). V was shortened by 2 bases and J by 12 bases, with 14 bases between the two germline ends. The CDR3 nucleotides are TGTGCCTGGAGTCCTCAATCCGTAGAACCCCTCCACTTT. Amino acids: CAWSPQSVEPLHF.

The chain uses TRBV28 and TRBJ2-2; D unclear. Trimming removed 2 bases from V and 2 bases from J, with 6 bases in between. The V gene's germline CDR1 is MDHEN and CDR2 SYDVKM. The CDR3 has 14 residues. CDR3 bases: TGTGCCAGCAGTTTAACTCGAAACACCGGGGAGCTGTTTTTT. Translating it yields CASSLTRNTGELFF.

In this sample, this clone turned up once. The gene calls are TRBV11-2 and TRBJ2-7; the D is unclear. From germline, CDR1 is SGHAT and CDR2 FQNNGV. V was clipped by 6 bases and J by 5 bases, with 8 bases between them. The CDR3 length is 11 residues. Here the CDR3 reads CASRYSHEQYF. CDR3 sequence (DNA): TGTGCCAGCAGGTACAGCCACGAGCAGTACTTC.

The V and J genes are TRBV7-2 and TRBJ2-5; D is unclear. Trimming removed 1 base at V and 5 bases at J, with 14 bases between. The CDR3 length is 15 residues. Germline V gene sequence: CDR1 SGHTA, CDR2 FQGNSA. The CDR3 sequence: CASSLGVAPEETQYF. In DNA form, the CDR3 reads TGTGCCAGCAGCTTAGGGGTAGCCCCCGAGGAGACCCAGTACTTC.

This rearrangement joins TRBV12-3 or TRBV12-4 to TRBJ1-3, with D hard to call. Trimming left V 9 bases short and J 3 bases short, with 6 bases between. This CDR3 spans 11 amino acids. The CDR3 nucleotides are TGTGCCAGTCTAGGTGGAAACACCATATATTTT. Protein sequence: CASLGGNTIYF.